Shown below are 29 T cell receptor beta chains from a single sample sequenced in a study of T cells after yellow fever vaccination. One entry per CDR3 protein results from TCRdb running MiXCR on the 5' RACE reads. The data show roughly 120,000 distinct CDR3 sequences, with roughly 8.9% seen just once and roughly 23% held by the top ten. This sample comprised CD8+ T cells sorted from PBMCs, obtained 45 days after the yellow fever booster vaccination. The receptor set was obtained from a man aged 25-45 years who received the YFV17D yellow fever vaccine.

This clonotype has at least ten counts. The gene calls are TRBV29-1 and TRBJ2-1, with D unresolved. V lost 7 bases and J 8 bases, leaving 15 bases between the germline ends. The V gene's germline CDR1 is SQVTM and CDR2 ANQGSEA. The CDR3 spans 12 residues. The CDR3 loop reads CSARGGWDEQFF. The CDR3 region has the DNA TGCAGCGCCAGAGGCGGCTGGGATGAGCAGTTCTTC.

This clonotype was recorded at least ten times. The CDR3 reads CASSTWAGQYF. The CDR3 DNA reads TGTGCCAGCAGTACCTGGGCGGGGCAGTACTTC. V is TRBV28 and J is TRBJ2-7; the D gene is possibly TRBD2 (5 bases). Trimming stripped 5 bases from V and 9 bases from J, with 11 bases between. CDR1 is MDHEN and CDR2 is SYDVKM in the germline V gene. The CDR3 has 11 amino acids.

This clonotype showed up many times. V and J are TRBV27 and TRBJ2-7; 8 bases align to TRBD2. Trimming removed 9 bases from V and 5 bases from J; junction bases left unmatched: 12. Germline assignment: CDR1 MNHEY and CDR2 SMNVEV (reference sequence). CDR3 size: 14 residues. Here the CDR3 DNA reads TGTGCCAGTTCAGTAGCGGGAATGATAGACGAGCAGTACTTC. Residues: CASSVAGMIDEQYF.

Only a few counts were recorded for this clonotype. Here the CDR3 reads CASSYSGGLEEQFF. CDR3 nucleotide sequence: TGTGCCAGCAGCTACTCAGGCGGGTTAGAGGAGCAGTTCTTC. The chain uses TRBV11-2 and TRBJ2-1; tentative D call: TRBD2 (5 bases). This CDR3 spans 14 amino acids. Trimming took off 4 bases at V and 10 bases at J, with 17 bases between the two ends. CDR1 and CDR2 (germline): SGHAT, FQNNGV.

V and J are TRBV6-2 or TRBV6-3 and TRBJ2-1, with D perhaps TRBD2 (6 bases). CDR1 and CDR2 from the germline V gene are MNHEY and SVGEGT. The CDR3 loop spans 13 amino acids. V gave up 8 bases and J gave up 6 bases, with 14 bases separating them. CDR3 in DNA: TGTGCCAGCCGACTAGACCTATTCAATGAGCAGTTCTTC. This sequence encodes CASRLDLFNEQFF.

This clonotype was picked up many times. V is TRBV5-6 and J is TRBJ1-6; possibly TRBD1 for D (5 bases). The CDR3 is 16 amino acids. Trimming took 5 bases from V and 7 from J, leaving 19 bases between them. Per the germline V gene, CDR1 is SGHDT and CDR2 is YYEEEE. CDR3 nucleotide sequence: TGTGCCAGCAGTCGAAATGGGACGGCGGGGAATTCACCCCTCCACTTT. Its protein product is CASSRNGTAGNSPLHF.

The sample holds a few counts of this clonotype. The V and J genes are TRBV6-2 or TRBV6-3 and TRBJ2-1; 9 bases are a match to TRBD2. Germline V CDR1 and CDR2: MNHEY, SVGEGT. The length of the CDR3 is 16 residues. V gave up 4 bases and J gave up 5 bases; unmatched junction bases: 9. The CDR3 spells CASSLGREGRNNEQFF. For the CDR3, the DNA is TGTGCCAGCAGTTTGGGGCGGGAGGGCCGGAACAATGAGCAGTTCTTC.

This clonotype was observed at least ten times. The gene calls are TRBV4-3 and TRBJ2-7; D gene ambiguous. Germline assignment: CDR1 LGHNA and CDR2 YSLEER. V lost 1 base to trimming and J lost 2 bases, with 9 bases between them. The CDR3 has 14 amino acids. The CDR3 sequence is CASSQGTLPYEQYF. DNA for the CDR3: TGCGCCAGCAGCCAAGGGACCCTCCCCTACGAGCAGTACTTC.

This clonotype appeared many times. The CDR3 bases are TGTGCCAGCAGCCCCCTCAGTAGCGGAAATGAGCAGTTCTTC. Translated, it gives CASSPLSSGNEQFF. V usage is TRBV7-9 and J usage is TRBJ2-1; D might be TRBD2 (6 bases). CDR1 is SEHNR and CDR2 is FQNEAQ in the germline V gene (reference sequence). The CDR3 is 14 residues long. Between the trimmed V and J ends, which lost 5 bases and 7 bases, there was a span of 15 bases.

This clonotype was seen a few times. The genes are TRBV9 and TRBJ2-7, with D hard to call. Trimming removed 2 bases at V and 0 bases at J, with 9 bases between. This CDR3 is 14 amino acids long. Germline V lookup: CDR1 SGDLS, CDR2 YYNGEE. The CDR3 sequence: CASSVEPGSYEQYF. CDR3 coding DNA: TGTGCCAGCAGCGTGGAGCCGGGCTCCTACGAGCAGTACTTC.

A word on this clonotype: Given a much more abundant clone one base away, this may be a read error. The chain couples TRBV4-3 to TRBJ2-1; D is uncertain. The CDR3 is made up of 15 amino acids. Deletions cut 0 bases from V and 12 bases from J, with 18 bases between. The germline gives CDR1 LGHNA, CDR2 YSLEER. This CDR3 reads CASSQDDLESGGQFF. CDR3 nucleotide sequence: TGCGCCAGCAGCCAAGATGATCTCGAATCCGGTGGGCAGTTCTTC.

The chain uses TRBV19 and TRBJ2-1; 9 bases map to TRBD2. With V trimmed by 11 bases and J by 5 bases, 13 bases remained unmatched. This CDR3 has 15 amino acids. CDR1 LNHDA and CDR2 SQIVND come from the germline V gene (reference sequence). CDR3 in amino acids: CASREAGGPDNEQFF. In nucleotides, the CDR3 is TGTGCCTCGCGGGAGGCGGGAGGGCCGGACAATGAGCAGTTCTTC.

V gene TRBV4-1 combines with J gene TRBJ1-3; possibly TRBD1 for D (6 bases). Germline lookup yields CDR1 MGHRA and CDR2 YSYEKL. The germline V and J ends were trimmed by 1 base and 4 bases, with 17 bases remaining between them. The CDR3 has 17 amino acids. CDR3 nucleotide sequence: TGCGCCAGCAGCCAAGGGGCCCGAGGGACATACGGAAACACCATATATTTT. Translation gives CASSQGARGTYGNTIYF.

This clonotype was seen repeatedly, ten times or more. This chain connects TRBV7-2 to TRBJ2-7, with D uncertain. Trimming cost V 4 bases and J 5 bases, with 9 bases left between them. Germline loops: CDR1 SGHTA, CDR2 FQGNSA. The CDR3 spans 12 residues. CDR3: CASSSVGNEQYF. CDR3 nucleotide sequence: TGTGCCAGCAGCTCCGTGGGGAACGAGCAGTACTTC. The whole variable domain, filled in from reference TRBV7-2 and TRBJ2-7, reads GAGVSQSPSNKVTEKGKDVELRCDPISGHTALYWYRQSLGQGLEFLIYFQGNSAPDKSGLPSDRFSAERTGGSVSTLTIQRTQQEDSAVYLCASSSVGNEQYFGPGTRLTVT.

This clonotype was seen ten or more times. The chain is built from TRBV5-1 and TRBJ2-2, with 7 nucleotides matching TRBD2. The CDR3 length is 17 residues. V lost 6 bases to trimming and J lost 3 bases; unmatched junction nucleotides: 14. Germline CDR1 is SGHRS and CDR2 is YFSETQ. CDR3 amino acids: CASTGSEAGEDTGELFF. DNA for the CDR3: TGCGCCAGCACGGGGAGTGAGGCGGGAGAGGACACCGGGGAGCTGTTTTTT.

Written as DNA, the CDR3 is TGTGCCTGGAGCGACAGGTCAGGAGAGACCCAGTACTTC. This gives the protein CAWSDRSGETQYF. The chain carries TRBV30 and TRBJ2-5; D might be TRBD1 (6 bases). From germline, CDR1 is GTSNPN and CDR2 SVGIG (reference sequence). The CDR3 has 13 amino acids. Trimming took 3 bases from V and 4 from J, leaving 12 bases between them.

This clonotype was counted ten times or more. The gene calls are TRBV29-1 and TRBJ2-2; D is ambiguous. Germline lookup yields CDR1 SQVTM and CDR2 ANQGSEA. Deletions cut 3 bases from V and 1 base from J, with 9 bases between. The CDR3 consists of 14 residues. The CDR3 DNA sequence: TGCAGCGTTGAGGAAGGGCTGAACACCGGGGAGCTGTTTTTT. It yields the protein CSVEEGLNTGELFF.

This clonotype showed up many times. The rearrangement uses TRBV20-1 and TRBJ2-2; no clear D gene. V gave up 6 bases and J gave up 5 bases, with 13 bases separating them. Germline V gives CDR1 DFQATT, CDR2 SNEGSKA (reference sequence). This CDR3 has 13 amino acids. The CDR3 region is CSAPRPETGELFF. For the CDR3, the DNA is TGCAGTGCACCTCGTCCGGAGACCGGGGAGCTGTTTTTT.

V and J are TRBV5-1 and TRBJ1-5; D ambiguous. V lost 0 bases and J 7 bases, leaving 20 bases between the germline ends. This CDR3 has 17 amino acids. CDR1 and CDR2 (germline): SGHRS, YFSETQ. CDR3 bases: TGCGCCAGCAGCTTGGATGGATCCTTTTCCGAGGGACAGCCCCAGCATTTT. It specifies CASSLDGSFSEGQPQHF.

This clonotype was observed at least ten times. The chain couples TRBV2 to TRBJ2-1; TRBD2 agrees at 11 bases. V was pared by 8 bases and J by 7 bases, with 19 bases of the junction left unmatched. This CDR3 is built from 18 residues. The germline V gene has CDR1 SNHLY and CDR2 FYNNEI. CDR3 nucleotide sequence: TGTGCCAGCTTGCCCGGGGGAAACCGACTAGCGGGAAGGAATGAGCAGTTCTTC. It translates to CASLPGGNRLAGRNEQFF.

Details on this clonotype: The junction departs from germline at one end; a sequencing error may be responsible. The chain carries TRBV3-1 and TRBJ2-7; D gene ambiguous. The CDR3 is made up of 15 amino acids. CDR1 LGHDT and CDR2 YNNKEL come from the germline V gene (reference sequence). DNA for the CDR3: TGTGCCTGCAGCCAAGTGGTAGATTTGTCCTACGAGCAGTACTTC. The encoded protein is CACSQVVDLSYEQYF.

This clonotype was seen repeatedly, ten times or more. The chain has TRBV6-5 and TRBJ2-3; unclear D gene. Trimming removed 0 bases from V and 7 bases from J, with 5 bases in between. The germline V gene encodes CDR1 MNHEY and CDR2 SVGAGI. The CDR3 sequence is 12 residues long. CDR3 nucleotide sequence: TGTGCCAGCAGTTACTCGGGGAATACGCAGTATTTT. It is translated as CASSYSGNTQYF.

The chain uses TRBV28 and TRBJ2-1; 12 nucleotides match TRBD2. Trimming took 5 bases from V and 7 from J; bases not matched to a gene: 9. Germline V lookup: CDR1 MDHEN, CDR2 SYDVKM. The CDR3 consists of 16 residues. The DNA for the CDR3 is TGTGCCAGCAGTCCGCTAGCGGGAGGGCCATGGAATGAGCAGTTCTTC. Translation gives CASSPLAGGPWNEQFF.

This clonotype was counted many times. J is TRBJ2-7 and V is TRBV14; D gene uncertain. V gave up 3 bases and J gave up 1 base, with 4 bases separating them. The germline V gene encodes CDR1 SGHDN and CDR2 FVKESK. The CDR3 runs to 12 residues. DNA of the CDR3: TGTGCCAGCAGCCACCTATCCTACGAGCAGTACTTC. It specifies CASSHLSYEQYF.

This clonotype was observed many times. This sequence joins TRBV12-3 or TRBV12-4 and TRBJ1-5, with TRBD1 matching 8 bases. CDR3 length: 15 residues. The junction had 7 bases not matched to a gene; V was cut back by 6 bases and J by 3 bases. CDR3 loop: CASSQDRVVNQPQHF. The CDR3 DNA reads as TGTGCCAGCAGCCAGGACAGGGTCGTCAATCAGCCCCAGCATTTT.

The rearrangement joins TRBV11-2 to TRBJ2-1; no clear D. Germline loops: CDR1 SGHAT, CDR2 FQNNGV. This CDR3 has 12 amino acids. V was cut by 4 bases and J by 6 bases, with 7 bases left in between. The CDR3: CASSYGRNEQFF. In nucleotides, the CDR3 is TGTGCCAGCAGCTATGGGCGCAATGAGCAGTTCTTC.

This clonotype was recorded a few times. The chain links TRBV12-3 or TRBV12-4 to TRBJ2-2, with 9 positions matching TRBD2. This CDR3 region has 18 residues. The trim removed 2 bases at V and 1 base at J, leaving 8 bases unmatched. CDR3 nucleotide sequence: TGTGCCAGCAGTTTAAAGGCTAGCGGGGCGGGGAACACCGGGGAGCTGTTTTTT. The encoded protein is CASSLKASGAGNTGELFF.

This clonotype was detected ten times or more. This chain connects TRBV14 to TRBJ1-2; D not certain. The ends were cut back, 0 bases at V and 8 bases at J, with 7 bases in the middle. The germline V gene encodes CDR1 SGHDN and CDR2 FVKESK. CDR3 length: 12 amino acids. The CDR3, as DNA: TGTGCCAGCAGCCAAGAAGGTCCGGGCTACACCTTC. The encoded protein is CASSQEGPGYTF.

A word on this clonotype: Since a much larger clone is just one base distant, this may be a read error. The chain has TRBV6-1 and TRBJ2-7, with TRBD2 matching over 8 bases. The length of the CDR3 is 17 residues. The V gene end was trimmed by 4 bases and the J gene end by 8 bases; junction bases not matched to a gene: 19. Germline CDR1 is MNHNS and CDR2 is SASEGT. The CDR3 loop reads CASSGTQGLATGPKQYF. The CDR3 bases are TGTGCCAGCAGTGGGACACAAGGACTAGCTACTGGTCCCAAGCAGTACTTC.